These 18 T cell receptor beta chains share one sample of origin, sequenced in a study of blood T cell repertoires in COVID-19. TCRdb's table, derived via immunoSEQ multiplex PCR, lists solely in-frame clones and lacks some. The repertoire holds some 90,000 clones, 75% to 90% seen once, with around 17% in the top ten. The sequencing sample was made of peripheral blood. These receptors came from a human donor in a cohort sampled during active COVID-19.

The chain links TRBV7-3 to TRBJ2-3, with 9 bases that match TRBD1. CDR1 is SGHTA and CDR2 is FQGTGA in the germline V gene. The CDR3 is 15 residues long. V lost 4 bases and J lost 1; bases outside the gene matches: 3. This CDR3 reads CASSSQGAGTDTQYF. The CDR3 bases are TGTGCCAGCAGCTCACAGGGGGCAGGCACAGATACGCAGTATTTT.

The rearrangement links TRBV5-6 to TRBJ2-3, with TRBD2 matching 13 bases. J lost 2 bases, V lost 3 bases, and 9 bases had no gene match. The V gene's germline CDR1 is SGHDT and CDR2 YYEEEE. This CDR3 contains 18 residues. CDR3: CASSYFLGLAGATDTQYF. In DNA, the CDR3 is TGTGCCAGCAGCTATTTTTTAGGACTAGCGGGGGCCACAGATACGCAGTATTTT.

This chain joins TRBV16 and TRBJ2-7; D perhaps matches TRBD2 (5 bases). The CDR3 runs 14 residues. Per germline, CDR1 KGHSY and CDR2 FQNENV. V was trimmed by 3 bases and J by 0 bases, leaving 9 bases between them. The chain's CDR3 is CASSHSGNSYEQYF. For the CDR3, the DNA is TGTGCCAGCAGCCACTCCGGGAACTCCTACGAGCAGTACTTC.

This chain uses TRBV7-2 with TRBJ2-5, with 7 nucleotides matching TRBD1. This CDR3 has 15 amino acids. Germline CDR1 reads SGHTA; CDR2 reads FQGNSA. V lost 6 bases and J lost 2; bases outside the gene matches: 9. The CDR3 coding sequence is TGTGCCAGCAGTCTCCTTTGGGGACAGCAAGAGACCCAGTACTTC. It codes for CASSLLWGQQETQYF.

In this sample, this clone turned up a few times. The rearrangement joins TRBV19 to TRBJ2-5; TRBD2 might be the D (6 bases). V lost 4 bases and J lost 5, with 11 bases in between. Germline CDR1 reads LNHDA; CDR2 reads SQIVND (reference sequence). The CDR3 runs to 13 residues. The CDR3 reads CASSSGGWETQYF. The CDR3 DNA is TGTGCCAGTAGTAGTGGGGGGTGGGAGACCCAGTACTTC.

The chain recombines TRBV30 with TRBJ2-5; D might be TRBD1 (6 bases). Germline CDR1 reads GTSNPN; CDR2 reads SVGIG (reference sequence). The CDR3 covers 15 residues. V lost 3 bases to trimming and J lost 4 bases, with 18 bases between them. The CDR3 DNA reads TGTGCCTGGAGGCAGGGGTATGAGGTAGTAGAGACCCAGTACTTC. As protein: CAWRQGYEVVETQYF.

The chain combines TRBV6-6 with TRBJ2-7, with TRBD1 matching 7 bases. The CDR3 sequence is 15 residues long. Germline trimming cut 5 bases from V and 1 base from J; bases unmatched to any gene: 8. Germline V lookup: CDR1 MNHNY, CDR2 SVGAGI (reference sequence). CDR3: CASSHGTAISYEQYF. Here the CDR3 DNA reads TGTGCCAGCAGTCACGGGACAGCGATTTCCTACGAGCAGTACTTC.

The sample holds a few counts of this clone. The chain employs TRBV19 and TRBJ2-2; no firm D call. V lost 3 bases and J 5 bases, leaving 10 bases between the germline ends. The CDR3 sequence is 14 residues long. From germline, CDR1 is LNHDA and CDR2 SQIVND (reference sequence). CDR3 sequence reads: CASSIPGETGELFF. The CDR3 DNA reads TGTGCCAGTAGTATCCCCGGAGAGACCGGGGAGCTGTTTTTT.

The chain is built from TRBV7-9 and TRBJ1-2; D gene unclear. The CDR3 runs 14 residues. Germline V CDR1 and CDR2: SEHNR, FQNEAQ (reference sequence). The V end lost 4 bases, the J end lost 5 bases, and 14 bases lay between the germline ends. Here the CDR3 DNA reads TGTGCCAGCAGCTCTACTACGAGTGTGTATGGCTACACCTTC. Amino acids: CASSSTTSVYGYTF.

The chain couples TRBV28 to TRBJ1-2, with 7 positions matching TRBD1. CDR3 length: 14 residues. V lost 7 bases and J lost 4; bases outside the gene matches: 9. CDR1 and CDR2 from the germline V gene are MDHEN and SYDVKM. CDR3 nucleotide sequence: TGTGCCAGCAAAACCCCGGGACAGTCCTATGGCTACACCTTC. Translated, it gives CASKTPGQSYGYTF.

The chain uses TRBV18 and TRBJ2-6; no clear D. The germline V gene has CDR1 KGHSH and CDR2 LQKENI. The CDR3 totals 14 residues. V was shortened by 6 bases and J by 2 bases, with 8 bases between the two germline ends. The CDR3: CASSVVAGANVLTF. The CDR3 nucleotides are TGTGCCAGCTCGGTAGTAGCTGGGGCCAACGTCCTGACTTTC.

The chain recombines TRBV6-1 with TRBJ1-4; 9 bases match TRBD1. After removal of 2 bases from V and 8 bases from J, the junction contained 6 bases not matched to a gene. CDR1 is MNHNS and CDR2 is SASEGT in the germline V gene. The CDR3 loop spans 15 amino acids. The CDR3 DNA reads TGTGCCAGCAGTGAATACAGGGGGCAGTGGGAAAAACTGTTTTTT. Amino acids: CASSEYRGQWEKLFF.

The chain recombines TRBV9 with TRBJ2-5, with 8 bases aligning to TRBD1. Trimming took 0 bases from V and 5 from J; bases not matched to a gene: 9. CDR1 is SGDLS, CDR2 YYNGEE, per germline. The CDR3 consists of 16 residues. CDR3 coding DNA: TGTGCCAGCAGCGTAGGGGTGACAGGGGTATTCGAGACCCAGTACTTC. Translating it yields CASSVGVTGVFETQYF.

The chain carries TRBV7-8 and TRBJ2-7, with 11 bases fitting TRBD2. This CDR3 comprises 15 residues. CDR1 SGHVS and CDR2 FQNEAQ come from the germline V gene. J was trimmed by 4 bases and V by 8 bases; bases with no gene match: 10. For the CDR3, the DNA is TGTGCCAGCTTGCCTCGTAGCGGGAGGGCGTACGAGCAGTACTTC. Amino acids: CASLPRSGRAYEQYF.

The rearrangement links TRBV2 to TRBJ2-7, with 9 nucleotides matching TRBD2. The trim removed 6 bases at V and 9 bases at J, leaving 15 bases unmatched. Germline assignment: CDR1 SNHLY and CDR2 FYNNEI. The CDR3 covers 15 residues. The CDR3, as DNA: TGTGCCAGCAGGGGGACGACTAGCGGACCTCTAGGGCAGTACTTC. It codes for CASRGTTSGPLGQYF.

The chain recombines TRBV7-8 with TRBJ1-1, with a possible D match to TRBD1 (6 bases). This CDR3 contains 12 residues. Germline V lookup: CDR1 SGHVS, CDR2 FQNEAQ. Trimming shortened V by 5 bases and J by 13 bases, and 17 bases separated the two germline ends. In DNA, the CDR3 is TGTGCCAGCAGCCAAGGGACATCCGGTGATTTCTTT. It codes for CASSQGTSGDFF.

This chain's CDR3 is CASSSNPSYEQYF. DNA for the CDR3: TGTGCCAGCAGTAGCAACCCTTCCTACGAGCAGTACTTC. V gene TRBV2 combines with J gene TRBJ2-7; D remains unclear. V lost 5 bases and J 1 base, leaving 9 bases between the germline ends. This CDR3 is 13 amino acids long. CDR1 and CDR2 from the germline V gene are SNHLY and FYNNEI.

DNA for the CDR3: TGTGCCAGCAGCCGTAGCGGGAGCGAGACAGATACGCAGTATTTT. This encodes CASSRSGSETDTQYF. The V and J genes are TRBV28 and TRBJ2-3, with 9 bases lining up with TRBD2. Germline CDR1 is MDHEN and CDR2 is SYDVKM. With 6 bases clipped from V and 3 bases from J, the junction kept 7 bases outside the gene matches. This CDR3 contains 15 residues.